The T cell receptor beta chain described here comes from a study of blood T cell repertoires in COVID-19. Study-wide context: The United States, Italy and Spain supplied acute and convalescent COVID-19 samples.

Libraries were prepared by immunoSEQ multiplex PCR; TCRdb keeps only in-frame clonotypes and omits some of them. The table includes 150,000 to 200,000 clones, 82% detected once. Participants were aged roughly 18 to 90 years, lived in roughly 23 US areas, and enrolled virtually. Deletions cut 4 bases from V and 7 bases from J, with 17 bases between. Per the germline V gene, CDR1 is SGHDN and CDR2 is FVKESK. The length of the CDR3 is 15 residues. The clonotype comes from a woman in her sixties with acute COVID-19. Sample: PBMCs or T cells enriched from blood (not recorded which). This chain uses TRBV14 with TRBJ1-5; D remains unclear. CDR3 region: CASSLSRGLRQPQHF. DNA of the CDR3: TGTGCCAGCAGCCTCTCCCGTGGGCTCCGGCAGCCCCAGCATTTT.